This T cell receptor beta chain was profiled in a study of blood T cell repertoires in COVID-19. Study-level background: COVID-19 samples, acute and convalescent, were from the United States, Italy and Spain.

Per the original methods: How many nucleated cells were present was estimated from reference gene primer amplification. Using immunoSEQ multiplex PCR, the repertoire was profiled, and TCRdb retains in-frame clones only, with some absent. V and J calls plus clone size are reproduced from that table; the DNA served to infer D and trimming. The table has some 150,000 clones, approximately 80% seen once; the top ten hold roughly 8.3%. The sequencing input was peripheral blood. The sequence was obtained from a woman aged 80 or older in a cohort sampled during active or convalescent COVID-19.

The CDR3 sequence is CASSPRTGVYNSPLHF. The CDR3 DNA reads TGTGCCAGCAGCCCCCGGACAGGGGTCTATAATTCACCCCTCCACTTT. The chain is built from TRBV7-8 and TRBJ1-6, with 9 bases fitting TRBD1. CDR1 and CDR2 from the germline V gene are SGHVS and FQNEAQ. The CDR3 totals 16 residues. The V gene end was trimmed by 5 bases and the J gene end by 3 bases; junction bases not matched to a gene: 5.